This entry is about one T cell receptor beta chain. This sample stems from a study of OX40 agonist ivuxolimab in advanced cancers. The data were produced by immunoSEQ multiplex PCR, yet TCRdb's version contains in-frame clones alone and is incomplete. The sample lists fewer than 85,000 clones, approximately 89% seen once, with around 2.4% in the top ten. This CDR3 is built from 17 residues. This receptor was obtained from an adult with an advanced solid tumor such as melanoma, head and neck, liver or kidney cancer. The J gene is TRBJ2-2, the V gene TRBV21-1; TRBD1 is taken as the D call from the table, unchecked against the DNA. TRBV21-1 is assigned pseudogene status. This sample comprised CD4+ or CD8+ T cells sorted from blood, obtained in a trial of the OX40 agonist ivuxolimab. CDR3 DNA sequence: TGTGCCAGCAGCAAAGGTCGACAGGGGAAAAAAACCGGGGAGCTGTTTTTT. Translation gives CASSKGRQGKKTGELFF.